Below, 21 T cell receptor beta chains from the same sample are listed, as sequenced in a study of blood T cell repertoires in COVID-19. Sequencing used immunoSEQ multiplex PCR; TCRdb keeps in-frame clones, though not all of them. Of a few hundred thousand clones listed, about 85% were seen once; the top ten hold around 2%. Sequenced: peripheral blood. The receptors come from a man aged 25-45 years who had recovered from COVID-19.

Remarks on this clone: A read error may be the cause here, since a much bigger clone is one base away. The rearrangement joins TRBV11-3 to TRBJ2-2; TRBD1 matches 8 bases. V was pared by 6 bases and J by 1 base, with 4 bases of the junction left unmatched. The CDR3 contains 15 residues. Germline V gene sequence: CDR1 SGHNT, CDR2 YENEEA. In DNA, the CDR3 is TGTGCCAGCAGTTCCGGGACAGGGAACACCGGGGAGCTGTTTTTT. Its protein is CASSSGTGNTGELFF.

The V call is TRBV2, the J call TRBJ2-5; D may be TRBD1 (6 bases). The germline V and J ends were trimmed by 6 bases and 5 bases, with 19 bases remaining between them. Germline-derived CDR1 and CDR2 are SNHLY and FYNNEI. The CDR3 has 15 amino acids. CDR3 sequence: CASRLPRGDKETQYF. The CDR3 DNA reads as TGTGCCAGCAGACTACCACGAGGGGACAAGGAGACCCAGTACTTC.

CDR3 in amino acids: CASSLLPGQGIYGYTF. The CDR3 DNA reads as TGTGCCAGCAGTTTATTACCCGGACAGGGGATCTATGGCTACACCTTC. This chain uses TRBV28 with TRBJ1-2; 9 bases line up with TRBD1. This CDR3 is 16 amino acids long. Germline CDR1 is MDHEN and CDR2 is SYDVKM. With 1 base clipped from V and 4 bases from J, the junction kept 7 bases outside the gene matches.

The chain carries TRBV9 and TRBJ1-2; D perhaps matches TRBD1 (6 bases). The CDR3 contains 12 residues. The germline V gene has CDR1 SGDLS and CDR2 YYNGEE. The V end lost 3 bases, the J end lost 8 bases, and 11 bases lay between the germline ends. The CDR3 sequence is CASSEQGQGYTF. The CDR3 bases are TGTGCCAGCAGCGAACAGGGTCAAGGCTACACCTTC.

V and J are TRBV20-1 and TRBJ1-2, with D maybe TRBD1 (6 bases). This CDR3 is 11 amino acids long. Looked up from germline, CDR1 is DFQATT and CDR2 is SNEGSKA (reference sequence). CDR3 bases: TGCGGCGGGGGGCCGCTCTATGGCTACACCTTC. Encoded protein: CGGGPLYGYTF.

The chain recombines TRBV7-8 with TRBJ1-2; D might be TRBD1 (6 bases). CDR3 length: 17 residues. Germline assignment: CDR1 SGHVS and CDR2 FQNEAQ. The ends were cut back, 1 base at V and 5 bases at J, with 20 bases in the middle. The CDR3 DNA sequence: TGTGCCAGCAGCTTAGAAGCGGGGGCGGGGGTTGGATATGGCTACACCTTC. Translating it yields CASSLEAGAGVGYGYTF.

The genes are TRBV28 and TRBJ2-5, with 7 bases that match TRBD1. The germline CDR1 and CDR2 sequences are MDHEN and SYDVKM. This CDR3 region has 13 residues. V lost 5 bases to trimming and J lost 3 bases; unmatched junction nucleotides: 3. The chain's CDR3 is CASSQTGEETQYF. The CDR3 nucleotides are TGTGCCAGCAGTCAAACAGGGGAAGAGACCCAGTACTTC. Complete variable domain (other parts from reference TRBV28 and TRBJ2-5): DVKVTQSSRYLVKRTGEKVFLECVQDMDHENMFWYRQDPGLGLRLIYFSYDVKMKEKGDIPEGYSVSREKKERFSLILESASTNQTSMYLCASSQTGEETQYFGPGTRLLVL.

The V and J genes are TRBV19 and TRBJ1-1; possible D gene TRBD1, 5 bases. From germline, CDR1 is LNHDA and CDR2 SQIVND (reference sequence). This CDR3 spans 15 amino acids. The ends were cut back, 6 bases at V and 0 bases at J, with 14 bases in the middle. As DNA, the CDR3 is TGTGCCAGTAGCCCAGGGAGGACAATGAACACTGAAGCTTTCTTT. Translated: CASSPGRTMNTEAFF.

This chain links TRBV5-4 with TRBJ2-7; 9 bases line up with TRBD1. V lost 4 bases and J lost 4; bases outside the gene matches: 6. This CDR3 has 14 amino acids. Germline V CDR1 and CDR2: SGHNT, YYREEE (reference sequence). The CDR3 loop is CASSAGTGSYEQYV. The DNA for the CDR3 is TGTGCCAGCAGCGCCGGGACAGGGTCATACGAGCAGTACGTC.

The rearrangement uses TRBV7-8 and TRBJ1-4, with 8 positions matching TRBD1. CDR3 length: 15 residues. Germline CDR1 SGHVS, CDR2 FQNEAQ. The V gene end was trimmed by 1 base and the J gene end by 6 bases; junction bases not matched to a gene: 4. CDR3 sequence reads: CASSLDSRGHEKLFF. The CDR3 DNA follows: TGTGCCAGCAGCTTAGATTCCAGGGGGCATGAAAAACTGTTTTTT.

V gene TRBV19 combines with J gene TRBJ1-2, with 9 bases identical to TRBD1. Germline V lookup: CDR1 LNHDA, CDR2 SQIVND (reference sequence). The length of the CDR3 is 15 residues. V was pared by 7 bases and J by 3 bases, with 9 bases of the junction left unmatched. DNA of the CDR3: TGTGCCAGTACCCCCGGGACAGGGATCTACTATGGCTACACCTTC. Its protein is CASTPGTGIYYGYTF.

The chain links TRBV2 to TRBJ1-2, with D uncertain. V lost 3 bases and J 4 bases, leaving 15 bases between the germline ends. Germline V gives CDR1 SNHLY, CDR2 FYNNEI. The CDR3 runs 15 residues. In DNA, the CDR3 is TGTGCCAGCAGTGATGTGGGCCTTGGCGCCTATGGCTACACCTTC. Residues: CASSDVGLGAYGYTF.

CDR3 in DNA: TGTGCCAGCAGCCAAGAACGGGTGAGCAATCAGCCCCAGCATTTT. This translates into CASSQERVSNQPQHF. This chain connects TRBV4-2 to TRBJ1-5; D is ambiguous. Germline V lookup: CDR1 LGHNA, CDR2 YNFKEQ. With 0 bases removed from V and 1 base from J, the gap between germline ends came to 7 bases. The CDR3 consists of 15 residues.

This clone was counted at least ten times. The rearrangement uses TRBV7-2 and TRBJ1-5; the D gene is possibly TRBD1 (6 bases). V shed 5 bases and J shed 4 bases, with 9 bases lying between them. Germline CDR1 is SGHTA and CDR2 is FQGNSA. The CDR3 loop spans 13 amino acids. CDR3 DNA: TGTGCCAGCAGCCAAGACAGGAATCAGCCCCAGCATTTT. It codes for CASSQDRNQPQHF.

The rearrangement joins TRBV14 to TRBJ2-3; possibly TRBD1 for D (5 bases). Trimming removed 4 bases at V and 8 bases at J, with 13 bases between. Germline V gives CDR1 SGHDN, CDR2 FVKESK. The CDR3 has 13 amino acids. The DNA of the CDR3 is TGTGCCAGCAGCCCTCTCCTCCAGGGTACGCAGTATTTT. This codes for CASSPLLQGTQYF. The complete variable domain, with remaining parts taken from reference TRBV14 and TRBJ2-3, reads EAGVTQFPSHSVIEKGQTVTLRCDPISGHDNLYWYRRVMGKEIKFLLHFVKESKQDESGMPNNRFLAERTGGTYSTLKVQPAELEDSGVYFCASSPLLQGTQYFGPGTRLTVL.

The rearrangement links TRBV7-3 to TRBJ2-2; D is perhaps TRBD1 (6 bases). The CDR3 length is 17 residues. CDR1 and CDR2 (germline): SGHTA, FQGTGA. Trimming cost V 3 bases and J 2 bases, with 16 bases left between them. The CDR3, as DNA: TGTGCCAGCAGCTTGGGTATCGGCAGGGGCAACACCGGGGAGCTGTTTTTT. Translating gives CASSLGIGRGNTGELFF.

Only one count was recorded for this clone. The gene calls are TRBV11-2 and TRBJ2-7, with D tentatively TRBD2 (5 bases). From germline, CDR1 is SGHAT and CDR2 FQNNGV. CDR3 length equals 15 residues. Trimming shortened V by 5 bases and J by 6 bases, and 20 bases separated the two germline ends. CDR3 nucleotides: TGTGCCAGCAGCCAAGTCGGGTTCGGGGTTTCCGAGCAGTACGTC. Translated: CASSQVGFGVSEQYV.

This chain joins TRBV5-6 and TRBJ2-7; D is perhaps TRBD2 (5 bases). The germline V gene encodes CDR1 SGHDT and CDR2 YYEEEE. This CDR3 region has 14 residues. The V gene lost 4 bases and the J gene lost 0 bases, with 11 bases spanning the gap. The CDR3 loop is CASSAYRDSYEQYF. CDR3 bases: TGTGCCAGCAGCGCCTACCGGGACTCCTACGAGCAGTACTTC.

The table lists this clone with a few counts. Here the CDR3 DNA reads TGTGCCAGCAGTCTCAGGGAGGATAATTCACCCCTCCACTTT. Amino acid sequence: CASSLREDNSPLHF. This chain uses TRBV27 with TRBJ1-6; maybe TRBD1 (5 bases). V lost 5 bases, J lost 5 bases, and 10 bases lay in between. This CDR3 is 14 amino acids long. The V gene's germline CDR1 is MNHEY and CDR2 SMNVEV (reference sequence).

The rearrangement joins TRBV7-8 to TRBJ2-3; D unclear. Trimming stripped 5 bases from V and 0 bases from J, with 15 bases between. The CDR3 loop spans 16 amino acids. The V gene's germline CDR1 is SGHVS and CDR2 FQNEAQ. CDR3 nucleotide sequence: TGTGCCAGCAGCCAGAAGAGGCAGACGAGCACAGATACGCAGTATTTT. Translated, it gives CASSQKRQTSTDTQYF.

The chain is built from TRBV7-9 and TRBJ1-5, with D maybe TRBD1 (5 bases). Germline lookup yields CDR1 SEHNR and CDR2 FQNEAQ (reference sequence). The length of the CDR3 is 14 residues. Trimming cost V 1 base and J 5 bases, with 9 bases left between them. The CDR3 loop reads CASSLEGLDQPQHF. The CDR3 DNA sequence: TGTGCCAGCAGCTTAGAGGGACTTGATCAGCCCCAGCATTTT.